This TCR beta chain comes out of a study of T cell responses to AZD1222 COVID-19 vaccine. Study background: The study pooled second doses at about 4 or about 12 weeks. Findings and caveats of the study: The donor group comprised mostly white British people and more females; the analysis possibly underestimated clonal diversity. Variant regions that are unmutated are reportedly the target of nearly half of spike-specific TCRs. AZD1222 recipients seropositive at baseline numbered only six or seven.

Worth noting for this clone: Antigen: not known.

TCRdb's copy holds only in-frame clones and misses some; the assay was immunoSEQ multiplex PCR. The sample contains around 100,000 clones, roughly 87% of which appear only once. Germline CDR1 KGHSH, CDR2 LQKENI. The CDR3 runs 17 residues. V lost 2 bases, J lost 2 bases, and 17 bases lay in between. Sequencing was performed on peripheral blood, taken on day 0 of AZD1222 vaccination. The source of this sequence is an adult in good health. V gene TRBV18 combines with J gene TRBJ2-3, with D possibly matching TRBD1 (5 bases). The DNA for the CDR3 is TGTGCCAGCTCACCAAGGGGCAGGACCCGTGACACAGATACGCAGTATTTT. Encoded protein: CASSPRGRTRDTDTQYF. Together with reference TRBV18 and TRBJ2-3, the CDR3 gives the full variable domain: NAGVMQNPRHLVRRRGQEARLRCSPMKGHSHVYWYRQLPEEGLKFMVYLQKENIIDESGMPKERFSAEFPKEGPSILRIQQVVRGDSAAYFCASSPRGRTRDTDTQYFGPGTRLTVL.